These T cell receptor beta chains were read from a single sample in a study of blood T cells in healthy people across ages. TCRdb re-analysed the 5' RACE reads in MiXCR, keeping a single row per CDR3 protein. The sample yields roughly 500,000 distinct CDR3 sequences, 24% seen once. The data were also submitted as part of a second study, on T cells of mothers and their children.

Specimen: blood. Source of these receptors: a boy younger than 18 in good health. Both conserved end residues are part of each CDR3. The order of the fields is V gene, J gene, D gene, clone size, CDR3 protein, CDR3 DNA. D genes are given only for firm matches. The size entry is marked missing in some rows and otherwise reads once, few, many or a size class.

TRBV4-1	TRBJ1-1	NA	NA	CASSQDQTDWNTEAFF	TGCGCCAGCAGCCAAGATCAGACGGATTGGAACACTGAAGCTTTCTTT
TRBV5-1	TRBJ2-5	NA	few	CASSRPAGEETQYF	TGCGCCAGCAGCCGTCCCGCAGGGGAAGAGACCCAGTACTTC
TRBV6-1	TRBJ2-3	TRBD2	few	CASGGTSGSADTQYF	TGTGCCAGCGGAGGGACTAGCGGGAGCGCAGATACGCAGTATTTT
TRBV7-9	TRBJ2-7	TRBD1	few	CASSSRMVDRDYEQYF	TGTGCCAGCAGCTCCCGGATGGTCGACAGGGACTACGAGCAGTACTTC
TRBV7-2	TRBJ2-5	NA	NA	CASSLVSSGETQYF	TGTGCCAGCAGCTTAGTGTCCAGTGGAGAGACCCAGTACTTC
TRBV9	TRBJ2-7	TRBD2	few	CASSVTSGSHWDEQYF	TGTGCCAGCAGCGTAACTAGCGGGAGTCATTGGGACGAGCAGTACTTC
TRBV4-3	TRBJ2-3	NA	NA	CASSQEDGGQLTDTQYF	TGCGCCAGCAGCCAAGAAGACGGCGGGCAGCTCACAGATACGCAGTATTTT
TRBV10-3	TRBJ1-5	NA	few	CAISESTGRDQPQHF	TGTGCCATCAGTGAGTCGACAGGCAGGGATCAGCCCCAGCATTTT
TRBV7-2	TRBJ2-1	TRBD2	NA	CASSLPTSGGAGQFF	TGTGCCAGCAGCCTGCCTACTAGCGGGGGGGCCGGGCAGTTCTTC
TRBV7-2	TRBJ2-3	TRBD2	NA	CASSLTSGGGADTQYF	TGTGCCAGCAGCTTAACTTCCGGGGGGGGTGCAGATACGCAGTATTTT
TRBV3-1	TRBJ2-3	NA	NA	CASSHPAGSQYF	TGTGCCAGCAGCCACCCCGCGGGTTCGCAGTATTTT
TRBV7-7	TRBJ2-5	NA	few	CASSLTGLQETQYF	TGTGCTAGCAGCTTGACAGGACTCCAAGAGACCCAGTACTTC
TRBV6-2/TRBV6-3	TRBJ2-3	NA	once	CASSYFRDGDTQYF	TGTGCCAGTAGTTACTTCCGGGACGGAGATACGCAGTATTTT
TRBV20-1	TRBJ2-2	NA	few	CSATKDSTGELFF	TGCAGTGCTACCAAGGACAGCACCGGGGAGCTGTTTTTT
TRBV12-3/TRBV12-4	TRBJ2-3	TRBD1	NA	CASSLRRTGTDTQYF	TGTGCCAGCAGTTTACGTAGGACAGGGACAGATACGCAGTATTTT
TRBV28	TRBJ1-6	NA	few	CASIRDTNNSPLHF	TGTGCCAGCATCCGGGACACAAATAATTCACCCCTCCACTTT
TRBV5-6	TRBJ2-1	NA	NA	CASSSASRGPESYNEQFF	TGTGCCAGCAGCTCGGCGAGCAGGGGACCGGAATCCTACAATGAGCAGTTCTTC
TRBV21-1	TRBJ2-1	NA	NA	CASSKGRNYNEQFF	TGTGCCAGCAGCAAGGGGAGAAATTACAATGAGCAGTTCTTC
TRBV15	TRBJ2-3	TRBD2	NA	CATSRMGLAGGTDTQYF	TGTGCCACCAGCAGGATGGGACTAGCGGGTGGCACCGATACGCAGTATTTT
TRBV20-1	TRBJ2-7	NA	few	CSASVSSVSYEQYF	TGCAGTGCTAGTGTCTCTAGCGTTTCCTACGAGCAGTACTTC
TRBV4-3	TRBJ2-3	TRBD1	few	CASSLTTIRQGAKGDTQYF	TGCGCCAGCAGCCTTACCACTATCCGACAGGGGGCGAAGGGGGATACGCAGTATTTT
TRBV15	TRBJ2-5	NA	few	CATTNRGQETQYF	TGTGCCACCACGAATCGGGGGCAAGAGACCCAGTACTTC
TRBV12-3/TRBV12-4	TRBJ2-2	NA	NA	CASSRAATNTGELFF	TGTGCCAGCAGTCGTGCGGCAACCAACACCGGGGAGCTGTTTTTT
TRBV11-2	TRBJ1-2	TRBD1	NA	CAENRGPYGYTF	TGTGCCGAAAACAGGGGCCCCTATGGCTACACCTTC
TRBV29-1	TRBJ1-1	NA	NA	CSVGGGGHGNTEAFF	TGCAGCGTTGGTGGCGGGGGGCACGGGAACACTGAAGCTTTCTTT
TRBV7-9	TRBJ2-5	TRBD1	NA	CASSPQDRGRQETQYF	TGTGCCAGCAGCCCACAGGACAGGGGGCGACAAGAGACCCAGTACTTC
TRBV7-8	TRBJ2-5	NA	NA	CASSPNQGSAQYF	TGTGCCAGCAGCCCAAATCAGGGTAGCGCCCAGTACTTC
TRBV15	TRBJ2-5	TRBD2	few	CATSSPPPGGRQETQYF	TGTGCCACCAGCAGCCCACCTCCGGGAGGGAGGCAAGAGACCCAGTACTTC
TRBV7-9	TRBJ2-3	NA	few	CAGTSTDTQYF	TGTGCCGGTACTAGCACAGATACGCAGTATTTT
TRBV28	TRBJ2-7	TRBD1	NA	CASSSVDREYEQYF	TGTGCCAGCAGTTCGGTGGACAGGGAATACGAGCAGTACTTC
TRBV5-6	TRBJ1-1	NA	many	CASSLEMNTEAFF	TGTGCCAGCAGCTTGGAAATGAACACTGAAGCTTTCTTT
TRBV6-2/TRBV6-3	TRBJ1-1	NA	few	CATFETLGAYEREAFF	TGTGCCACCTTTGAAACCTTGGGGGCCTATGAACGGGAAGCTTTCTTT
TRBV28	TRBJ2-7	NA	NA	CASRRGTTSYEQYF	TGTGCCAGCAGACGGGGAACAACCTCCTACGAGCAGTACTTC
TRBV2	TRBJ1-1	NA	NA	CASSEEAASTEAFF	TGTGCCAGCAGTGAAGAGGCAGCATCAACTGAAGCTTTCTTT
TRBV7-9	TRBJ1-2	TRBD1	few	CASSLGTEYYGYTF	TGTGCCAGCAGCTTGGGGACAGAATACTATGGCTACACCTTC
TRBV20-1	TRBJ2-7	NA	few	CSARRDAYEQYF	TGCAGTGCTAGACGGGACGCCTACGAGCAGTACTTC
TRBV12-3/TRBV12-4	TRBJ1-4	NA	NA	CASSFGRGASTNEKLFF	TGTGCCAGCAGTTTTGGTAGAGGGGCAAGTACTAATGAAAAACTGTTTTTT
TRBV2	TRBJ1-4	NA	few	CASTKTEGQGEKLFF	TGTGCCAGCACGAAGACAGAGGGTCAAGGCGAAAAACTGTTTTTT
TRBV6-6	TRBJ1-2	NA	NA	CASSPGGRVGYGYTF	TGTGCCAGCAGTCCTGGGGGCCGTGTAGGCTATGGCTACACCTTC
TRBV28	TRBJ1-1	NA	few	CASSFRQVEAFF	TGTGCCAGCAGTTTCCGCCAGGTTGAAGCTTTCTTT
TRBV7-2	TRBJ2-7	NA	NA	CASSLGRWGYEQYF	TGTGCCAGCAGCTTAGGACGGTGGGGCTACGAGCAGTACTTC
TRBV7-6	TRBJ1-2	TRBD1	NA	CASRKDRALYGYTF	TGTGCCAGCAGAAAGGACAGGGCACTCTATGGCTACACCTTC
TRBV6-6	TRBJ2-5	TRBD2	NA	CASSYSAGGGETQYF	TGTGCCAGCAGTTACTCCGCGGGAGGGGGGGAGACCCAGTACTTC
TRBV5-1	TRBJ2-7	TRBD1	few	CASSPLQGADEQYF	TGCGCCAGCAGCCCACTACAGGGGGCGGACGAGCAGTACTTC
TRBV4-3	TRBJ2-1	NA	NA	CASSQSQVVEQFF	TGCGCCAGCAGCCAATCCCAGGTGGTCGAGCAGTTCTTC
TRBV28	TRBJ2-1	NA	few	CASSFGGARDEQFF	TGTGCCAGCAGTTTTGGGGGGGCGAGGGACGAGCAGTTCTTC
TRBV2	TRBJ2-7	NA	NA	CASSDLARYEQYF	TGTGCCAGCAGTGACCTAGCGCGATACGAGCAGTACTTC
TRBV5-5	TRBJ1-2	NA	NA	CASSPPPGNGYTF	TGTGCCAGCAGCCCTCCCCCAGGGAATGGCTACACCTTC
TRBV12-3/TRBV12-4	TRBJ2-3	TRBD1	NA	CASHGTEKRHGDTQYF	TGTGCCAGCCATGGGACAGAAAAACGCCACGGAGATACGCAGTATTTT
TRBV6-1	TRBJ2-2	TRBD1	many	CASSEITGDTGELFF	TGTGCCAGCAGTGAGATAACAGGGGACACCGGGGAGCTGTTTTTT
TRBV6-2/TRBV6-3	TRBJ1-5	TRBD1	NA	CASSQPQGAGGNQPQHF	TGTGCCAGCAGCCAACCCCAGGGGGCCGGAGGCAATCAGCCCCAGCATTTT
TRBV5-5	TRBJ2-7	TRBD1	NA	CASSLRFWDSKTYEQHF	TGTGCCAGCAGCTTGAGGTTCTGGGACAGTAAGACCTACGAGCAGCACTTC
TRBV28	TRBJ2-3	NA	NA	CASSLVEPDTQYF	TGTGCCAGCAGTTTGGTAGAACCCGATACGCAGTATTTT
TRBV7-2	TRBJ1-2	TRBD1	NA	CASSSGTGRVTLYGYTF	TGTGCCAGCAGCTCAGGGACAGGCCGCGTTACTCTCTATGGCTACACCTTC
TRBV5-1	TRBJ2-7	TRBD1	NA	CASSLGRDRVRYEQYF	TGCGCCAGCAGCTTGGGCCGGGACAGGGTCCGCTACGAGCAGTACTTC
TRBV20-1	TRBJ2-1	NA	NA	CSARDSGQSSYNEQFF	TGCAGTGCTAGAGATTCCGGGCAGAGCTCCTACAATGAGCAGTTCTTC